Listed below are T cell receptor beta chains from one sample, sequenced in a study of radiation and T cells in renal cell carcinoma. Measured with immunoSEQ multiplex PCR; TCRdb has only the in-frame clones, and not every one. The top ten clones hold less than 2.5% of a sample with about 130,000 clones, approximately 80% of them seen once. The sample was blood, taken from a patient whose treatment included radiotherapy and nephrectomy. Receptors were obtained from a woman between 55 and 75 years old with renal cell carcinoma. The CDR3 runs from the conserved cysteine through the conserved F or W.

V gene,J gene,CDR3 protein
TRBV19,TRBJ2-2,CASSIGVLVGTGELFF
TRBV6-5,TRBJ2-1,CASSYPTTSGGDEQFF
TRBV6-1,TRBJ1-2,CASSDDSDYGYTF
TRBV20-1,TRBJ2-1,CSELGSNEQFF
TRBV28,TRBJ2-1,CASSTRTGMNNEQFF
TRBV18,TRBJ2-7,CASSPGPGYEQYF
TRBV2,TRBJ2-5,CASSERGPRETQYF
TRBV10-1,TRBJ2-3,CASSEGPGGADTQYF
TRBV30,TRBJ2-7,CAWSVRQGYSYEQYF
TRBV6-6,TRBJ2-5,CASTIAVQETQYF
TRBV28,TRBJ1-3,CASSLGSPGNTIYF
TRBV7-7,TRBJ2-3,CASSNGGGSLDTQYF
TRBV29-1,TRBJ2-6,CSVLTGQSDLSGANVLTF
TRBV4-1,TRBJ1-1,CASSPTIGRNTEAFF
TRBV9,NA,CASSVGGPSYEQYF
TRBV5-4,TRBJ2-5,CASSLERVSGETQYF
TRBV21-1,TRBJ2-3,CASSIRLPTIGSITDTQYF
TRBV6-6,TRBJ1-4,CASSLLEKLFF
TRBV5-6,TRBJ2-7,CASSLAGRGSYEQYF
TRBV7-9,TRBJ2-5,CASSLTPGTGEETQYF
TRBV25-1,NA,CASGRESSYEQYF
TRBV19,TRBJ1-5,CASRTRETGGNQPQHF
TRBV11-2,TRBJ1-2,CASSFGGTYGYTF
TRBV30,TRBJ1-2,CAWFKASRDYGYTF
TRBV6-6,TRBJ2-1,CASSQTTGKGDEQFF
TRBV7-9,TRBJ2-5,CASSSVEETQYF
TRBV6-1,TRBJ2-3,CASSLLAGITDTQYF
TRBV9,TRBJ1-4,CASSRDPATNEKLFF
TRBV19,TRBJ2-7,CATAAGPLNEQYF
TRBV9,TRBJ2-7,CASSRDEEQYF
TRBV6-6,TRBJ1-4,CASSRQGKGEKLFF
TRBV5-4,TRBJ1-1,CASSWDRGVSTEAFF
TRBV20-1,TRBJ2-7,CSARYGYEQYF
TRBV6-1,TRBJ1-6,CASSHTNNSPLHF
TRBV25-1,TRBJ2-5,CASGHRIEEQYF
TRBV29-1,TRBJ2-3,CSVVTSGMPDTQYF
TRBV19,TRBJ1-5,CASISRQASNQPQHF
TRBV4-1,TRBJ2-3,CASSQDHAQRGSNTQYF
TRBV27,TRBJ1-2,CASRGLGGRGGYTF